The rows below give T cell receptor beta chains drawn from one sample of a study of control samples from healthy donors and cancer patients. Profiling relied on immunoSEQ multiplex PCR, and the TCRdb table lists in-frame clones only, not all of them. The top ten clones hold around 8.7% of a sample with about 120,000 clones, 87% of them seen once. Material: blood. These receptors were obtained from a man in his forties in good health. Each CDR3 is given without its conserved first and last residue.

TRBV12-3/TRBV12-4	ASKAGGYETQY
TRBV5-1	ASGIWGTEKLF
TRBV3-1/TRBV3-2	ASSQVPRGGLEQF
TRBV6-5	ASSPTRYNSPLH
TRBV25-1	ASSGQGSTNTGELF
TRBV29-1	SVSVRGGNYGYT
TRBV12-3/TRBV12-4	ASSSPANTEAF
TRBV18	ASSPRGRNTEAF
TRBV7-9	ASSLTSVGLNEQF
TRBV6-2/TRBV6-3	ASSVRFPSGTEAF
TRBV21-1	ASSIRRDYGYT
TRBV10-1	ASRGRQGENGSYEQY
TRBV6-5	ASSYSDSGANVLT
TRBV20-1	SSQGSQPQH
TRBV19	ASQARGSTGELF
TRBV6-5	ASRGPRDSPYGYT
TRBV15	ATSTDRGPGVNLGKLF
TRBV4-3	ASSHPEDGEYSPLH
TRBV6-4	ASSDESGTSGFLVYEQY
TRBV2	ASSDLGWRGYT
TRBV5-1	ASSSTDSRNQPQH
TRBV5-1	ASSSGTANEKLF
TRBV6-4	ASSDSTGVSPLNEQF
TRBV5-1	ASSPAGFPSTDTQY
TRBV9	ASRGVGTGHEKLF
TRBV7-2	ASSWDRGQETQY
TRBV14	ASSHSRRRTEAF
TRBV7-8	ASSETSGSYNEQF
TRBV30	AWISWPSGNEQF
TRBV12-3/TRBV12-4	ASSWGTGTGYT
TRBV21-1	ASKANTGELF
TRBV5-1	ASSLVDTQY
TRBV15	ATSSRGYQPQH
TRBV6-5	ASSWRGGNQPQH
TRBV19	ASTEWGIDRRLH
TRBV5-5	ASSLEGTVTYEQY
TRBV6-5	ASSRTANYEQY
TRBV25-1	ASSRGDKYNSPLH
TRBV6-5	ASSYGGGSPETQY
TRBV4-1	ASSQDNSGGNTIY
TRBV5-1	ASSLALGGAGNTIY
TRBV6-2/TRBV6-3	ASSYTRAETGGRGYT
TRBV29-1	SVSRGPEAF
TRBV4-1	ASSQDWPGSSYEQY
TRBV10-3	AISEGGGPSRQY
TRBV2	ASSELAGGGETQY
TRBV6-1	ASSDKDRTSYGYT
TRBV23-1	ASSQSDFWGQSSYEQY
TRBV6-6	ASRAGTENQKLF
TRBV5-4	ASSLGQPAQELF
TRBV7-8	ASSFSDPPWPGAYEQY
TRBV24-1	ATSAGQGASTDTQY
TRBV3-1/TRBV3-2	ASTTGTGTGGTEAF
TRBV9	ASSVGQGKTQY
TRBV4-1	ASSLQLQGEKLF
TRBV7-3	ASSLTAGGGGSSFEQF